These 12 T cell receptor beta chains were all obtained from the same sample, sequenced in a study of OX40 agonist ivuxolimab in advanced cancers. Only in-frame clones appear in the TCRdb table, and some are missing; sequencing was by immunoSEQ multiplex PCR. The sample contains some 85,000 clones, around 87% of which appear only once. The sequences come from CD4+ or CD8+ T cells sorted from blood, collected in a trial of the OX40 agonist ivuxolimab. Source of these receptors: an adult with an advanced solid tumor such as melanoma, head and neck, liver or kidney cancer.

The CDR3 sequence is CASSLGYAGNTIYF. The CDR3 coding sequence is TGTGCCAGCAGTTTGGGGTATGCTGGAAACACCATATATTTT. The V gene is TRBV28, the J gene TRBJ1-3; D gene uncertain. Trimming pared 3 bases from V and 2 bases from J, leaving 8 bases between. The V gene's germline CDR1 is MDHEN and CDR2 SYDVKM. The CDR3 runs to 14 residues.

The chain carries TRBV4-1 and TRBJ2-5; 8 bases are a match to TRBD2. This CDR3 region has 15 residues. With 0 bases clipped from V and 7 bases from J, the junction kept 7 bases outside the gene matches. CDR1 is MGHRA, CDR2 YSYEKL, per germline. The CDR3 nucleotides are TGCGCCAGCAGCCAAGAGGTTTGGACTAGCTTGACCCAGTACTTC. The encoded protein is CASSQEVWTSLTQYF.

This clone was seen a few times. The CDR3 region is CASSPRGQGGSPLHF. The CDR3, as DNA: TGTGCCAGCAGTCCACGCGGACAGGGAGGTTCACCCCTCCACTTT. The chain uses TRBV2 and TRBJ1-6, with TRBD1 matching over 8 bases. CDR1 is SNHLY, CDR2 FYNNEI, per germline. Unmatched junction bases numbered 9, after V lost 5 bases and J lost 9 bases. The CDR3 consists of 15 residues. The entire variable domain, with the rest obtained from reference TRBV2 and TRBJ1-6, is as follows: EPEVTQTPSHQVTQMGQEVILRCVPISNHLYFYWYRQILGQKVEFLVSFYNNEISEKSEIFDDQFSVERPDGSNFTLKIRSTKLEDSAMYFCASSPRGQGGSPLHFGNGTRLTVT.

The CDR3 DNA reads as TGTGCCGTTGGAGGGACATCCACTTCCTACGAGCAGTACTTC. Residues: CAVGGTSTSYEQYF. This chain uses TRBV7-6 with TRBJ2-7; D may correspond to TRBD1 or TRBD2 (6 bases each). The V end lost 11 bases, the J end lost 1 base, and 18 bases lay between the germline ends. The CDR3 runs 14 residues. Germline CDR1 is SGHVS and CDR2 is FNYEAQ.

The chain has TRBV19 and TRBJ1-1; D call uncertain. CDR1 and CDR2 from the germline V gene are LNHDA and SQIVND (reference sequence). V dropped 7 bases and J dropped 5 bases, with 20 bases sitting between them. The length of the CDR3 is 15 residues. The CDR3: CASTPYGEGGTEAFF. Here the CDR3 DNA reads TGTGCCAGTACCCCATATGGGGAGGGTGGGACTGAAGCTTTCTTT.

V is TRBV5-8 and J is TRBJ1-4; 8 bases are a match to TRBD1. The junction had 4 bases not matched to a gene; V was cut back by 4 bases and J by 8 bases. Germline assignment: CDR1 SGHTS and CDR2 YDEGEE. The CDR3 is 13 amino acids. CDR3 sequence reads: CASSGDRGEKLFF. In DNA, the CDR3 is TGTGCCAGCAGCGGCGACAGGGGAGAAAAACTGTTTTTT.

This chain connects TRBV6-1 to TRBJ2-5; D is uncertain. Germline V gene lookup returns CDR1 MNHNS and CDR2 SASEGT. The CDR3 has 13 amino acids. The germline V and J ends were trimmed by 8 bases and 0 bases, with 10 bases remaining between them. The CDR3 bases are TGTGCCAGCTCGGCTATGTACCAAGAGACCCAGTACTTC. Residues: CASSAMYQETQYF.

The V and J genes are TRBV7-2 and TRBJ2-7; TRBD1 is a possible D gene (6 bases). Trimming cost V 5 bases and J 3 bases, with 8 bases left between them. The CDR3 has 12 amino acids. Germline V gene data show CDR1 as SGHTA and CDR2 as FQGNSA. The CDR3 spells CASSGQNYEQYF. The CDR3 DNA reads as TGTGCCAGCAGCGGACAGAACTACGAGCAGTACTTC. The variable domain in full, with the rest retrieved from reference TRBV7-2 and TRBJ2-7, is GAGVSQSPSNKVTEKGKDVELRCDPISGHTALYWYRQSLGQGLEFLIYFQGNSAPDKSGLPSDRFSAERTGGSVSTLTIQRTQQEDSAVYLCASSGQNYEQYFGPGTRLTVT.

The V gene is TRBV13, the J gene TRBJ2-2, with D tentatively TRBD1 or TRBD2 (5 bases each). There are 15 residues in the CDR3. Between the trimmed V and J ends, which lost 4 bases and 1 base, there was a span of 10 bases. From germline, CDR1 is PRHDT and CDR2 FYEKMQ (reference sequence). CDR3 residues: CASSWDARNTGELFF. Here the CDR3 DNA reads TGTGCCAGCAGCTGGGACGCACGGAACACCGGGGAGCTGTTTTTT.

The chain employs TRBV5-1 and TRBJ2-5, with unresolved D. The CDR3 has 15 amino acids. The germline V gene has CDR1 SGHRS and CDR2 YFSETQ. V was shortened by 0 bases and J by 1 base, with 10 bases between the two germline ends. This CDR3 is CASSLVTNSQETQYF. CDR3 in DNA: TGCGCCAGCAGCTTGGTAACAAACTCCCAAGAGACCCAGTACTTC. Full variable domain (missing parts from reference TRBV5-1 and TRBJ2-5): KAGVTQTPRYLIKTRGQQVTLSCSPISGHRSVSWYQQTPGQGLQFLFEYFSETQRNKGNFPGRFSGRQFSNSRSEMNVSTLELGDSALYLCASSLVTNSQETQYFGPGTRLLVL.

The chain is built from TRBV5-1 and TRBJ2-3, with D maybe TRBD2 (5 bases). Per germline, CDR1 SGHRS and CDR2 YFSETQ. V lost 0 bases and J lost 0, with 5 bases in between. The CDR3 length is 14 residues. CDR3 in DNA: TGCGCCAGCAGCTTGGGGACTAGCACAGATACGCAGTATTTT. It yields the protein CASSLGTSTDTQYF.

V is TRBV7-9 and J is TRBJ2-5, with 8 bases identical to TRBD2. The J segment lost 5 bases and the V segment lost 3 bases, leaving 5 bases of the junction unmatched. Germline V gene lookup returns CDR1 SEHNR and CDR2 FQNEAQ (reference sequence). This CDR3 is 14 amino acids long. CDR3 bases: TGTGCCAGCAGCTTTAGCGGGACGTCCGAGACCCAGTACTTC. This sequence encodes CASSFSGTSETQYF.